The next 5 T cell receptor beta chains were all read from a single sample in a study of cytomegalovirus exposure and HLA in healthy donors. The assay was immunoSEQ multiplex PCR, and TCRdb's table has in-frame clones only and misses some. The data hold approximately 65,000 clones, with around 95% observed a single time. Sequenced: PBMCs. These receptors were obtained from a man between 18 and 35 years old in good health and CMV-seronegative.

The sample holds a few counts of this clone. The rearrangement joins TRBV30 to TRBJ2-3, with D tentatively TRBD2 (5 bases). CDR1 GTSNPN and CDR2 SVGIG come from the germline V gene (reference sequence). The CDR3 is made up of 12 amino acids. The V end lost 7 bases, the J end lost 0 bases, and 8 bases lay between the germline ends. The CDR3 is CAYRTSTDTQYF. The CDR3 DNA follows: TGTGCCTACCGGACTAGCACAGATACGCAGTATTTT.

The chain uses TRBV6-1 and TRBJ1-5; 8 bases are shared with TRBD1. Germline lookup yields CDR1 MNHNS and CDR2 SASEGT. The CDR3 runs to 14 residues. The V segment lost 6 bases and the J segment 2 bases; nucleotides outside the gene matches: 3. The CDR3 here is CASRDRGGNQPQHF. For the CDR3, the DNA is TGTGCCAGCAGAGACAGGGGAGGCAATCAGCCCCAGCATTTT.

The sample holds one count of this clone. V usage is TRBV6-5 and J usage is TRBJ1-1, with D uncertain. V dropped 5 bases and J dropped 5 bases, with 15 bases sitting between them. Looked up from germline, CDR1 is MNHEY and CDR2 is SVGAGI. The CDR3 extends over 14 amino acids. In DNA form, the CDR3 reads TGTGCCAGCAGTACCGATCCCGCGGGGACTGAAGCTTTCTTT. It translates to CASSTDPAGTEAFF.

This CDR3 is CASSYSTGGDGYTF. The CDR3 DNA reads as TGTGCCAGCAGTTACTCGACGGGAGGAGATGGCTACACCTTC. The rearrangement uses TRBV6-6 and TRBJ1-2; D ambiguous. V lost 0 bases, J lost 6 bases, and 11 bases lay in between. The germline V gene has CDR1 MNHNY and CDR2 SVGAGI (reference sequence). The CDR3 runs to 14 residues.

Only one count was recorded for this clone. V usage is TRBV13 and J usage is TRBJ2-7; D might be TRBD1 (5 bases). Germline-derived CDR1 and CDR2 are PRHDT and FYEKMQ (reference sequence). The CDR3 has 13 residues. The ends were cut back, 2 bases at V and 5 bases at J, with 10 bases in the middle. Here the CDR3 reads CASSLQGDDEQYF. The CDR3 nucleotides read TGTGCCAGCAGCTTACAGGGCGACGACGAGCAGTACTTC.